Each of the 26 T cell receptor beta chains below was sequenced from the same sample in a study of Graves' ophthalmopathy and Graves' hyperthyroidism. As the template, RNA transcripts were used to amplify TCR beta CDR3 regions. HTBI primers primed a first-round RT-PCR, and a second-round multiplex PCR followed. TCRdb reprocessed the multiplex PCR reads with MiXCR, giving one entry per CDR3 protein. This table holds about 39,000 distinct CDR3 sequences, 50% found once. The specimen sequenced was peripheral blood. The source is an adult woman with stable Graves' hyperthyroidism.

The CDR3 nucleotides are TGTGCCAGCAGCTGGGACAGCGGGAGGGCCGGGGAGCTGTTTTTT. Translating gives CASSWDSGRAGELFF. The V and J genes are TRBV5-5 and TRBJ2-2; 10 positions match TRBD2. J gave up 6 bases and V 3 bases, and 5 bases lay outside the gene matches. The CDR3 runs 15 residues. CDR1 is SGHKS and CDR2 is YYEKEE in the germline V gene (reference sequence). The full variable domain, in which reference TRBV5-5 and TRBJ2-2 provide the parts outside the CDR3, is DAGVTQSPTHLIKTRGQQVTLRCSPISGHKSVSWYQQVLGQGPQFIFQYYEKEERGRGNFPDRFSARQFPNYSSELNVNALLLGDSALYLCASSWDSGRAGELFFGEGSRLTVL.

In its sample, this clonotype ranks as medium-sized (0.01 to 0.1%). The chain couples TRBV20-1 to TRBJ2-5, with TRBD1 matching over 7 bases. V was pared by 3 bases and J by 5 bases, with 9 bases of the junction left unmatched. Germline V gene data show CDR1 as DFQATT and CDR2 as SNEGSKA (reference sequence). The CDR3 is made up of 14 amino acids. CDR3 sequence reads: CSASVIRGIETQYF. CDR3 DNA sequence: TGCAGTGCTAGCGTCATCAGGGGGATCGAGACCCAGTACTTC.

This clonotype occurred many times. The rearrangement joins TRBV9 to TRBJ1-1; D might be TRBD1 (5 bases). The CDR3 consists of 14 residues. The ends were cut back, 6 bases at V and 0 bases at J, with 12 bases in the middle. In germline, CDR1 is SGDLS, CDR2 YYNGEE. CDR3: CASTPGTVNTEAFF. The CDR3 bases are TGTGCCAGCACCCCCGGGACGGTGAACACTGAAGCTTTCTTT.

The rearrangement uses TRBV20-1 and TRBJ1-1; 7 bases map to TRBD1. This CDR3 spans 14 amino acids. Germline V gene sequence: CDR1 DFQATT, CDR2 SNEGSKA (reference sequence). The V segment lost 1 base and the J segment 1 base; nucleotides outside the gene matches: 3. Written as DNA, the CDR3 is TGCAGTGCTAGAGGGGGACAGCCGAACACTGAAGCTTTCTTT. It specifies CSARGGQPNTEAFF.

CDR3 bases: TGTGCCAGCAGCTTAAGGGCCCACTCTGGAAACACCATATATTTT. This gives the protein CASSLRAHSGNTIYF. The J gene is TRBJ1-3, the V gene TRBV7-9; D remains ambiguous. This CDR3 is built from 15 residues. Germline values: CDR1 SEHNR, CDR2 FQNEAQ (reference sequence). V was pared by 2 bases and J by 0 bases, with 8 bases between.

The gene calls are TRBV4-2 and TRBJ2-7, with 11 bases matching TRBD2. The trim removed 3 bases at V and 3 bases at J, leaving 10 bases unmatched. Germline V gene data show CDR1 as LGHNA and CDR2 as YNFKEQ. The CDR3 is made up of 17 amino acids. CDR3 in DNA: TGTGCCAGCAGCCATGCTACCGGGACTAGCGGTTACTACGAGCAGTACTTC. Protein sequence: CASSHATGTSGYYEQYF.

The V gene is TRBV7-9, the J gene TRBJ2-7; 10 nucleotides align to TRBD2. The CDR3 runs to 16 residues. The V gene end was trimmed by 0 bases and the J gene end by 2 bases; junction bases not matched to a gene: 4. Germline CDR1 is SEHNR and CDR2 is FQNEAQ (reference sequence). CDR3 bases: TGTGCCAGCAGCTTAGCGTCTAGCGGGAGCCCCTACGAGCAGTACTTC. The encoded protein is CASSLASSGSPYEQYF.

The CDR3 loop reads CATSSDSFYGYTF. As DNA, the CDR3 is TGTGCCACCAGCAGCGACAGTTTCTATGGCTACACCTTC. This chain uses TRBV15 with TRBJ1-2; possible D gene TRBD1, 5 bases. The CDR3 has 13 amino acids. Germline values: CDR1 LNHNV, CDR2 YYDKDF (reference sequence). The V end lost 3 bases, the J end lost 4 bases, and 9 bases lay between the germline ends.

In this sample, this clonotype turned up many times. The V call is TRBV11-2, the J call TRBJ1-2; 10 bases fit TRBD1. With V trimmed by 7 bases and J by 8 bases, 13 bases remained unmatched. Germline V lookup: CDR1 SGHAT, CDR2 FQNNGV. This CDR3 is built from 15 residues. CDR3 loop: CASIPPTGGLGGYTF. CDR3 in DNA: TGTGCCAGCATCCCCCCGACAGGGGGCTTGGGCGGCTACACCTTC.

The chain couples TRBV7-9 to TRBJ1-2, with TRBD1 matching 9 bases. Germline CDR1 and CDR2: SEHNR and FQNEAQ (reference sequence). Unmatched junction bases numbered 6, after V lost 6 bases and J lost 7 bases. This CDR3 is 13 amino acids long. Here the CDR3 reads CASSEQGAGGYTF. CDR3 DNA sequence: TGTGCCAGCAGTGAACAGGGGGCGGGTGGCTACACCTTC.

This clonotype was observed at least ten times. The chain links TRBV18 to TRBJ1-1; D ambiguous. Trimming cost V 2 bases and J 1 base, with 11 bases left between them. In germline, CDR1 is KGHSH, CDR2 LQKENI. CDR3 length: 15 residues. The CDR3 spells CASSPSSAGNTEAFF. The CDR3 coding sequence is TGTGCCAGCTCACCATCTAGTGCGGGGAACACTGAAGCTTTCTTT.

The genes are TRBV2 and TRBJ2-7, with 9 bases matching TRBD2. V dropped 7 bases and J dropped 6; count of bases not matched to a gene: 10. This CDR3 has 14 residues. Germline V gene sequence: CDR1 SNHLY, CDR2 FYNNEI. The CDR3 region has the DNA TGTGCCAGCACCAGGCGGGAGGGCCCCAGCGAGCAGTACTTC. This gives the protein CASTRREGPSEQYF.

Judged by abundance, this clonotype is medium-sized. The gene calls are TRBV20-1 and TRBJ1-6; D unresolved. The CDR3 totals 13 residues. V dropped 4 bases and J dropped 7 bases, with 11 bases sitting between them. CDR1 is DFQATT and CDR2 is SNEGSKA in the germline V gene (reference sequence). This chain's CDR3 is CSATRDTNSPLHF. The CDR3 nucleotides are TGCAGTGCTACGCGGGATACAAATTCACCCCTCCACTTT.

The chain couples TRBV7-9 to TRBJ1-2; 7 bases line up with TRBD1. The CDR3 covers 14 residues. Germline values: CDR1 SEHNR, CDR2 FQNEAQ (reference sequence). V shed 5 bases, J shed 5 bases, and the junction held 8 bases outside the gene matches. The CDR3 DNA sequence: TGTGCCAGCAGCCCACCGGGACAGCTTTATGGCTACACCTTC. Its protein product is CASSPPGQLYGYTF.

The chain links TRBV20-1 to TRBJ2-2, with 8 bases that match TRBD2. Germline CDR1 reads DFQATT; CDR2 reads SNEGSKA (reference sequence). CDR3 length: 13 amino acids. The CDR3 bases are TGCAGCTTAGCGGGACTGAACACCGGGGAGCTGTTTTTT. Residues: CSLAGLNTGELFF.

Comments on this clonotype: This clone may be a read error of a much larger clone one base away. This chain connects TRBV18 to TRBJ1-2, with D perhaps matching TRBD1 (5 bases). The germline CDR1 and CDR2 sequences are KGHSH and LQKENI. The CDR3 has 14 amino acids. The DNA of the CDR3 is TGTGCCAACTCACCTGGGGACGTTAACTATGGCTACACCTTC. Translating gives CANSPGDVNYGYTF. The full variable domain, completed using reference TRBV18 and TRBJ1-2, is NAGVMQNPRHLVRRRGQEARLRCSPMKGHSHVYWYRQLPEEGLKFMVYLQKENIIDESGMPKERFSAEFPKEGPSILRIQQVVRGDSAAYFCANSPGDVNYGYTFGSGTRLTVV.

This clonotype was seen more than once but under ten times. The chain uses TRBV2 and TRBJ1-1, with D uncertain. The V and J ends lost 10 bases and 0 bases respectively, with 9 bases between them. The CDR3 consists of 12 residues. CDR1 is SNHLY, CDR2 FYNNEI, per germline. CDR3 protein: CATERMNTEAFF. CDR3 DNA: TGTGCCACGGAGAGGATGAACACTGAAGCTTTCTTT.

As for this clonotype: A much larger clone differs by one base, so this may be a read error. Since no conserved phenylalanine or tryptophan closes the CDR3, a read error is the likely cause. The V gene is TRBV15, the J gene TRBJ1-6; D perhaps matches TRBD1 (5 bases). Trimming removed 5 bases from V and 16 bases from J, with 12 bases in between. The CDR3 runs 11 residues. The germline V gene has CDR1 LNHNV and CDR2 YYDKDF (reference sequence). CDR3: CATSSSGTLHL. The CDR3 DNA sequence: TGTGCCACCAGCTCATCCGGGACTCTCCACTTG.

V and J are TRBV5-1 and TRBJ2-7, with 9 bases aligning to TRBD1. Germline loops: CDR1 SGHRS, CDR2 YFSETQ. V trimming: 4 bases; J trimming: 5 bases; junction bases outside the gene matches: 7. The CDR3 contains 14 residues. This chain's CDR3 is CASSSGTGWNEQYF. CDR3 nucleotide sequence: TGCGCCAGCAGCAGCGGGACAGGGTGGAACGAGCAGTACTTC.

The CDR3 spells CASSHGGGSDEQYF. Here the CDR3 DNA reads TGTGCCAGCAGCCATGGGGGCGGGAGCGACGAGCAGTACTTC. This chain uses TRBV7-9 with TRBJ2-7, with a weak D call TRBD2 (7 bases). Per germline, CDR1 SEHNR and CDR2 FQNEAQ (reference sequence). The CDR3 extends over 14 amino acids. With 5 bases removed from V and 5 bases from J, the gap between germline ends came to 16 bases.

The gene calls are TRBV7-9 and TRBJ2-5; the match to TRBD1 covers 9 bases. The germline CDR1 and CDR2 sequences are SEHNR and FQNEAQ (reference sequence). The CDR3 runs to 13 residues. V was clipped by 6 bases and J by 5 bases; unmatched bases: 4. Here the CDR3 reads CASRTGTGETQYF. The CDR3 nucleotides read TGTGCCAGCAGAACCGGGACAGGGGAGACCCAGTACTTC.

This clonotype was recorded at least ten times. V gene TRBV12-3 or TRBV12-4 combines with J gene TRBJ1-5; D may be TRBD1 (5 bases). CDR3 length: 13 amino acids. The V end lost 2 bases, the J end lost 4 bases, and 6 bases lay between the germline ends. CDR3 DNA sequence: TGTGCCAGCAGTTTACGGGGGAATCAGCCCCAGCATTTT. It is translated as CASSLRGNQPQHF.

This chain uses TRBV4-1 with TRBJ2-7, with 7 bases aligning to TRBD2. The CDR3 runs 17 residues. Losses at the gene ends were 3 bases for V and 0 bases for J; bases not matched to a gene: 11. Looked up from germline, CDR1 is MGHRA and CDR2 is YSYEKL. CDR3 residues: CASSHERGRAASYEQYF. DNA for the CDR3: TGCGCCAGCAGCCATGAACGCGGGAGAGCGGCCTCCTACGAGCAGTACTTC.

This chain connects TRBV20-1 to TRBJ1-5, with TRBD1 matching 10 bases. V was clipped by 5 bases and J by 0 bases; unmatched bases: 10. Germline CDR1 DFQATT, CDR2 SNEGSKA (reference sequence). The CDR3 is made up of 17 amino acids. CDR3 in amino acids: CSAARTGGYGSNQPQHF. CDR3 nucleotide sequence: TGCAGTGCTGCCCGGACAGGGGGTTACGGTAGCAATCAGCCCCAGCATTTT.

On this clonotype: Since the CDR3 does not end with the conserved phenylalanine or tryptophan, this likely comes from a read error. This rearrangement joins TRBV5-1 to TRBJ2-3; no definite D call. V shed 1 base and J shed 10 bases, with 10 bases lying between them. Per the germline V gene, CDR1 is SGHRS and CDR2 is YFSETQ. This CDR3 comprises 12 residues. DNA for the CDR3: TGCGCCAGCAGCTTGTCTGGGGATGCGCAGTATTCT. The encoded protein is CASSLSGDAQYS.

There are many counts of this clonotype. This sequence joins TRBV5-4 and TRBJ2-7; TRBD2 agrees at 14 bases. The CDR3 length is 16 residues. J lost 4 bases, V lost 2 bases, and 5 bases had no gene match. From germline, CDR1 is SGHNT and CDR2 YYREEE (reference sequence). The CDR3 bases are TGTGCCAGCAGCTTTCGACTAGCGGGGGGGGCTTACGAGCAGTACTTC. Protein sequence: CASSFRLAGGAYEQYF.